The source of this T cell receptor (beta chain) is a study of blood T cell repertoires in COVID-19. Study in general: Both acute and convalescent COVID-19 samples were obtained from the United States, Italy and Spain.

In the study's own analysis: Nucleated cell number was recorded as an estimate derived from reference gene primer amplification. Clones were read by immunoSEQ multiplex PCR, and TCRdb kept only the in-frame ones, dropping some. V and J calls plus clone size are reproduced from that table; the DNA served to infer D and trimming. The table includes tens of thousands of clones, approximately 88% detected once. Germline values: CDR1 SGHNT, CDR2 YENEEA. V dropped 1 base and J dropped 2; count of bases not matched to a gene: 7. This CDR3 is 18 amino acids long. Sequences were obtained from peripheral blood. This receptor was obtained from a woman of 80 years or more with acute or convalescent COVID-19. The chain employs TRBV11-3 and TRBJ2-4; TRBD2 agrees at 11 bases. CDR3 region: CASSLGSSGGTTKNIQYF. The CDR3 nucleotides are TGTGCCAGCAGCTTAGGGTCTAGCGGGGGGACAACCAAAAACATTCAGTACTTC.